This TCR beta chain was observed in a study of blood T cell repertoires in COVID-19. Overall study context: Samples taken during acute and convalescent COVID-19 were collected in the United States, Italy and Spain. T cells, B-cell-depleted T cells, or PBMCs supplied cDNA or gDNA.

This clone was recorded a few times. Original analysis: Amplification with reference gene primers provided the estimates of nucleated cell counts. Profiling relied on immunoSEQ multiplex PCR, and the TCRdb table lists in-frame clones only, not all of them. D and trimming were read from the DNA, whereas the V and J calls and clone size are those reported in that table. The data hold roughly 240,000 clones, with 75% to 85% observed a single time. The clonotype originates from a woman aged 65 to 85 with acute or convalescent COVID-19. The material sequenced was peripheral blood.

CDR3 sequence (DNA): TGCAGCGTCCATCGGGGGGGAGCAGAAAAACTGTTTTTT. Protein product: CSVHRGGAEKLFF. The V call is TRBV29-1, the J call TRBJ1-4, with a tentative D call TRBD1 (5 bases). Trimming stripped 6 bases from V and 8 bases from J, with 16 bases between. The CDR3 spans 13 residues. CDR1 and CDR2 from the germline V gene are SQVTM and ANQGSEA.